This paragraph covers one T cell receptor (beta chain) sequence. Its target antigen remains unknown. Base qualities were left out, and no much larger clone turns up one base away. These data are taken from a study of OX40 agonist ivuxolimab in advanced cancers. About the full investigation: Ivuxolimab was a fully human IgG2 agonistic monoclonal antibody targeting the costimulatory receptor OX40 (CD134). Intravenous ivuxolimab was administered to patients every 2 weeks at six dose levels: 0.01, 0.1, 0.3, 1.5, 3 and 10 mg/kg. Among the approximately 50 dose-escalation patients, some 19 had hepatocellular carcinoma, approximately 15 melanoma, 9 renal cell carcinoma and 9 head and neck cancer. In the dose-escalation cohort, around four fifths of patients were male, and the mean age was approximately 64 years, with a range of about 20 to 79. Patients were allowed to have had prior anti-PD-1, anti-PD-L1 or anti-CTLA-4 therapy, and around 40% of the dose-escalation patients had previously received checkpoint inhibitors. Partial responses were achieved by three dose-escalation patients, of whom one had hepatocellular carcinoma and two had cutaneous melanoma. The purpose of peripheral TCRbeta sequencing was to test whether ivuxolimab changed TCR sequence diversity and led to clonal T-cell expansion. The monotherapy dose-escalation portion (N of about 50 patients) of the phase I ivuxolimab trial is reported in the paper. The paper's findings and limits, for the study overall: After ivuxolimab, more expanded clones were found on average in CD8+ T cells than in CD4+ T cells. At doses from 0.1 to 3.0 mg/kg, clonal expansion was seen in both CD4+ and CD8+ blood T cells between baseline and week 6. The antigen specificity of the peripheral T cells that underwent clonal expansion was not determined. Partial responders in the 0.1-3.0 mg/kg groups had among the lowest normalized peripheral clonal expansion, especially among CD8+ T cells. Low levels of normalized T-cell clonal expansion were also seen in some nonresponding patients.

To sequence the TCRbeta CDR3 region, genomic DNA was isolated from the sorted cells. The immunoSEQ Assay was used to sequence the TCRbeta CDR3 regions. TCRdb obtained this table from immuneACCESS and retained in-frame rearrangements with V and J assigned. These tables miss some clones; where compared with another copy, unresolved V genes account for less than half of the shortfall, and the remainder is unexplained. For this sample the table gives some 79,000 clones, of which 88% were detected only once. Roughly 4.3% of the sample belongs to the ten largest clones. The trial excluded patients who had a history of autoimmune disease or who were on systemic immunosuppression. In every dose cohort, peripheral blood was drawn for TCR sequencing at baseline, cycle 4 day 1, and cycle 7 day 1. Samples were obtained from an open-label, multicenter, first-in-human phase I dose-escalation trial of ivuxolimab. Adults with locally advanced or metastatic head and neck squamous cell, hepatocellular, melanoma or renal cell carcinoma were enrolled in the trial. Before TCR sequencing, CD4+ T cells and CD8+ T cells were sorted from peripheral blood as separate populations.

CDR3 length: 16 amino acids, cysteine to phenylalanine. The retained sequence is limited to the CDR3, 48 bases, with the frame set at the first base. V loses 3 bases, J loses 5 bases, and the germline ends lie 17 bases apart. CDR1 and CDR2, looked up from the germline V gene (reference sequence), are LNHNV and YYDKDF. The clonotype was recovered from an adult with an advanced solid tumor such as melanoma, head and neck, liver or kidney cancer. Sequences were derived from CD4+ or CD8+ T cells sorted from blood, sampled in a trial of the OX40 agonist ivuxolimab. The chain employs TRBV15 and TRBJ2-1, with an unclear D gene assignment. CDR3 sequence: CATSSVQARANNEQFF. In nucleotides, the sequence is TGTGCCACCAGCAGTGTGCAGGCTCGAGCGAACAATGAGCAGTTCTTC.